This TCR beta chain was recovered during a study of shared clonotypes between healthy human individuals. Study summary: Aged 18 to 49, the donors were a couple of women and a few men. General study findings and limits: Rarefaction curves obtained for sorted subsets showed sequencing incomplete despite large depth. Of the naive CD4 clonotypes, around 4.7% were shared across several donors.

Clones were sequenced by immunoSEQ multiplex PCR, and TCRdb holds only the in-frame ones, with some missing. The table shows 2,500,000 or so clones, with around 90% occurring only once. In germline, CDR1 is SQVTM, CDR2 ANQGSEA. V shed 0 bases and J shed 4 bases, with 9 bases lying between them. The CDR3 runs to 13 residues. Concerning this clone itself: Its antigen is not known.

The chain has TRBV29-1 and TRBJ1-1; D is unclear. The sequence derives from a man younger than 30 in good health. The source material was naive CD4+ T cells sorted from blood. Regarding subset: CD45RA+ positively selected. DNA for the CDR3: TGCAGCGTTGAAGACACAGTGCTCACTGAAGCTTTCTTT. Translated: CSVEDTVLTEAFF.